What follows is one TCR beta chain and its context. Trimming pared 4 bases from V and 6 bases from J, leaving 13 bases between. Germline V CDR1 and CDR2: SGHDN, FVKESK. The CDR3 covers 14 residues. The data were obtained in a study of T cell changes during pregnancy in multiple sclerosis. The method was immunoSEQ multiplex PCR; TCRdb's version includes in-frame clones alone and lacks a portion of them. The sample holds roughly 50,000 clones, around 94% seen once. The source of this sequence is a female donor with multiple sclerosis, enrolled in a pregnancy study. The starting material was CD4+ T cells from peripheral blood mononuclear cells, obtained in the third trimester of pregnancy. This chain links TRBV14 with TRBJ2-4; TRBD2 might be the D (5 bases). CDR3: CASSPLGDRNIQYF. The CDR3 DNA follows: TGTGCCAGCAGCCCCCTCGGGGATCGAAACATTCAGTACTTC.